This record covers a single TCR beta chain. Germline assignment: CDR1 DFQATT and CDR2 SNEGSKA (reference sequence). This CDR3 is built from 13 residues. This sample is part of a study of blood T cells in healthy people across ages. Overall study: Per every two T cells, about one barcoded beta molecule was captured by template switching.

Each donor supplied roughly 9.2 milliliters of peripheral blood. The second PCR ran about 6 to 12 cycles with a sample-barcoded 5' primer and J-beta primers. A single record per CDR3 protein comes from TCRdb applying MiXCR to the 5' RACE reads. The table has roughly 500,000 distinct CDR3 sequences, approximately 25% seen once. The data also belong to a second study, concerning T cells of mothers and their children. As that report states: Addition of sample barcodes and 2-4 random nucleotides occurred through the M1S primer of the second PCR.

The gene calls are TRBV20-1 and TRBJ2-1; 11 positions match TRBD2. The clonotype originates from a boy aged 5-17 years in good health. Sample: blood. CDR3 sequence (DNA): TGCCTTATTCTAGCGGGGGGCCGACATGGGCAGTTCTTC. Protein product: CLILAGGRHGQFF.